This entry is about one TCR beta chain. The repertoire was sequenced with immunoSEQ multiplex PCR; TCRdb's copy has only in-frame clones and lacks some. The table includes about 380,000 clones, roughly 86% detected once. These data belong to a study of blood T cell repertoires in COVID-19. Study-wide background: Samples taken during acute and convalescent COVID-19 were collected in the United States, Italy and Spain.

Donors of Cohort 3 who recovered were those that had two negative PCRs, clearance, or symptom resolution. Germline V lookup: CDR1 SQVTM, CDR2 ANQGSEA. Trimming removed 5 bases at V and 3 bases at J, with 15 bases between. This CDR3 contains 14 residues. The chain couples TRBV29-1 to TRBJ2-3, with D possibly TRBD2 on 5 matching bases. This TCR derives from a man aged 30 to 39 who had recovered from COVID-19. The sample was PBMCs or T cells enriched from blood (not recorded which). The CDR3 sequence: CSVQTHRETDTQYF. In nucleotides, the CDR3 is TGCAGCGTTCAGACTCATAGGGAGACAGATACGCAGTATTTT.